Below are 27 T cell receptor beta chains sequenced from a single sample in a study of Graves' ophthalmopathy and Graves' hyperthyroidism. The authors amplified TCR beta CDR3 regions from RNA transcripts. Second-round multiplex PCR came after a first-round RT-PCR that employed HTBI primers. One entry per CDR3 protein, called by TCRdb with MiXCR from the multiplex PCR reads. This table holds about 500,000 distinct CDR3 sequences, approximately 15% found once. What was sequenced was blood. These TCRs come from a woman in her twenties or thirties with Graves' ophthalmopathy.

This clonotype has ten or more counts. The V and J genes are TRBV2 and TRBJ1-5; D is unresolved. Trimming removed 2 bases at V and 4 bases at J, with 9 bases between. The V gene's germline CDR1 is SNHLY and CDR2 FYNNEI. CDR3 size: 14 residues. The CDR3, as DNA: TGTGCCAGCAGTGAACGTTCGAGGAATCAGCCCCAGCATTTT. It specifies CASSERSRNQPQHF.

The table lists this clonotype with many counts. V is TRBV30 and J is TRBJ1-6; the D gene is possibly TRBD1 (6 bases). The CDR3 length is 12 residues. Deletions cut 2 bases from V and 10 bases from J, with 9 bases between. Germline V lookup: CDR1 GTSNPN, CDR2 SVGIG (reference sequence). The CDR3 reads CAWSTGRSPLHF. For the CDR3, the DNA is TGTGCCTGGAGTACAGGGAGGTCACCCCTCCACTTT.

In this sample, this clonotype turned up many times. As DNA, the CDR3 is TGTGCCAGCAGCCAAATCGGGTTCTACGAGCAGTACTTC. The encoded protein is CASSQIGFYEQYF. J is TRBJ2-7 and V is TRBV14; D is undetermined. Germline-derived CDR1 and CDR2 are SGHDN and FVKESK. The germline V and J ends were trimmed by 2 bases and 3 bases, with 8 bases remaining between them. CDR3 length: 13 amino acids.

This clonotype was detected ten times or more. The chain uses TRBV12-3 or TRBV12-4 and TRBJ1-2; D is ambiguous. The CDR3 loop spans 13 amino acids. V gave up 4 bases and J gave up 1 base, with 7 bases separating them. In DNA form, the CDR3 reads TGTGCCAGCAGTTCGGGCCTTAACTATGGCTACACCTTC. It specifies CASSSGLNYGYTF.

This clonotype was seen ten or more times. V usage is TRBV7-9 and J usage is TRBJ2-7; possible D gene TRBD2, 7 bases. The CDR3 extends over 12 amino acids. V lost 3 bases, J lost 6 bases, and 9 bases lay in between. The V gene's germline CDR1 is SEHNR and CDR2 FQNEAQ (reference sequence). The DNA for the CDR3 is TGTGCCAGCAGCTTCGGGGGGCGCGAGCAGTACTTC. Its protein is CASSFGGREQYF.

This clonotype was recorded at least ten times. The gene calls are TRBV19 and TRBJ1-1, with 8 bases identical to TRBD1. V lost 6 bases, J lost 4 bases, and 10 bases stayed unmatched. CDR1 and CDR2 (germline): LNHDA, SQIVND (reference sequence). The CDR3 runs 15 residues. In DNA form, the CDR3 reads TGTGCCAGTAGCAGGTCCCAGGGGGCGCGCACTGAAGCTTTCTTT. Translated: CASSRSQGARTEAFF.

This clonotype was observed many times. The genes are TRBV27 and TRBJ1-1; D is ambiguous. From germline, CDR1 is MNHEY and CDR2 SMNVEV (reference sequence). The V end was cut by 6 bases, the J end by 5 bases, with 10 bases between. The CDR3 has 12 residues. CDR3 loop: CASRTPATEAFF. The CDR3 coding sequence is TGTGCCAGCAGAACCCCAGCTACTGAAGCTTTCTTT.

This clonotype was observed a handful of times. The chain has TRBV7-9 and TRBJ2-5, with 7 nucleotides matching TRBD2. This CDR3 region has 15 residues. The germline gives CDR1 SEHNR, CDR2 FQNEAQ (reference sequence). With 3 bases clipped from V and 5 bases from J, the junction kept 9 bases outside the gene matches. The CDR3 loop reads CASSFVIGGKETQYF. In nucleotides, the CDR3 is TGTGCCAGCAGCTTTGTAATCGGGGGGAAGGAGACCCAGTACTTC.

The table lists this clonotype with many counts. The J gene is TRBJ2-5, the V gene TRBV20-1; maybe TRBD2 (6 bases). V lost 5 bases and J lost 0, with 13 bases in between. Germline V gene data show CDR1 as DFQATT and CDR2 as SNEGSKA (reference sequence). The CDR3 sequence is 14 residues long. Written as DNA, the CDR3 is TGCAGTGCTTTAGCGGCACCGTACCAAGAGACCCAGTACTTC. Amino acid sequence: CSALAAPYQETQYF.

This clonotype was picked up many times. V gene TRBV20-1 combines with J gene TRBJ2-7, with 8 bases aligning to TRBD1. V gave up 3 bases and J gave up 1 base; unmatched junction bases: 2. The CDR3 is 13 amino acids. The germline V gene has CDR1 DFQATT and CDR2 SNEGSKA (reference sequence). Written as DNA, the CDR3 is TGCAGTGCTAGTGACAGGGGTTCCTACGAGCAGTACTTC. It translates to CSASDRGSYEQYF.

This clonotype was observed at least ten times. The CDR3 sequence is CASSLAFGNTEAFF. CDR3 DNA: TGTGCCAGCAGCTTAGCCTTCGGAAACACTGAAGCTTTCTTT. The V call is TRBV7-9, the J call TRBJ1-1; D is ambiguous. Trimming left V 0 bases short and J 2 bases short, with 7 bases between. The germline gives CDR1 SEHNR, CDR2 FQNEAQ (reference sequence). CDR3 length equals 14 residues. Full variable domain (rest looked up from reference TRBV7-9 and TRBJ1-1): DTGVSQNPRHKITKRGQNVTFRCDPISEHNRLYWYRQTLGQGPEFLTYFQNEAQLEKSRLLSDRFSAERPKGSFSTLEIQRTEQGDSAMYLCASSLAFGNTEAFFGQGTRLTVV.

This clonotype was detected ten times or more. The J gene is TRBJ2-7, the V gene TRBV27; either TRBD1 or TRBD2 may supply D (5 bases each). Trimming left V 2 bases short and J 0 bases short, with 11 bases between. The CDR3 is made up of 15 amino acids. Germline-derived CDR1 and CDR2 are MNHEY and SMNVEV (reference sequence). CDR3 in amino acids: CASSLRSGSSYEQYF. DNA for the CDR3: TGTGCCAGCAGTTTAAGGTCAGGGAGCTCCTACGAGCAGTACTTC.

The sample holds many counts of this clonotype. The gene calls are TRBV19 and TRBJ1-1, with no clear D. The V end was cut by 8 bases, the J end by 2 bases, with 18 bases between. The CDR3 sequence is 15 residues long. The germline V gene encodes CDR1 LNHDA and CDR2 SQIVND (reference sequence). The CDR3 spells CASSKEVPKNTEAFF. DNA of the CDR3: TGTGCCAGTTCAAAAGAGGTTCCTAAAAACACTGAAGCTTTCTTT.

This clonotype was observed a handful of times. The chain employs TRBV11-2 and TRBJ1-3; 7 bases agree with TRBD1. The V gene end was trimmed by 4 bases and the J gene end by 2 bases; junction bases not matched to a gene: 5. Germline CDR1 is SGHAT and CDR2 is FQNNGV. The CDR3 is made up of 15 amino acids. The CDR3 sequence is CASSSPRGAGNTIYF. The CDR3 nucleotides are TGTGCCAGCAGCTCACCCAGGGGGGCTGGAAACACCATATATTTT.

This clonotype came up many times. The J gene is TRBJ1-5, the V gene TRBV28; TRBD1 agrees at 7 bases. Unmatched junction bases numbered 4, after V lost 2 bases and J lost 3 bases. Germline CDR1 reads MDHEN; CDR2 reads SYDVKM. The CDR3 runs to 15 residues. The CDR3 DNA follows: TGTGCCAGCAGTTTAAGAGGGGGCTTCAATCAGCCCCAGCATTTT. Its translation is CASSLRGGFNQPQHF. The full variable domain, in which reference TRBV28 and TRBJ1-5 provide the parts outside the CDR3, is DVKVTQSSRYLVKRTGEKVFLECVQDMDHENMFWYRQDPGLGLRLIYFSYDVKMKEKGDIPEGYSVSREKKERFSLILESASTNQTSMYLCASSLRGGFNQPQHFGDGTRLSIL.

The chain recombines TRBV6-2 or TRBV6-3 with TRBJ2-2; the D gene is possibly TRBD2 (5 bases). Germline V gene lookup returns CDR1 MNHEY and CDR2 SVGEGT. Trimming removed 7 bases at V and 5 bases at J, with 17 bases between. This CDR3 contains 15 residues. CDR3 region: CASKRSARGTGELFF. For the CDR3, the DNA is TGTGCCAGCAAGCGTAGCGCCAGAGGGACCGGGGAGCTGTTTTTT.

This clonotype was recorded at least ten times. The chain is built from TRBV4-1 and TRBJ1-5, with D tentatively TRBD1 (6 bases). The CDR3 has 15 residues. In germline, CDR1 is MGHRA, CDR2 YSYEKL. V gave up 8 bases and J gave up 3 bases, with 17 bases separating them. Here the CDR3 reads CASATGTTYNQPQHF. The CDR3 coding sequence is TGCGCCAGCGCAACCGGGACAACCTACAATCAGCCCCAGCATTTT.

This clonotype showed up many times. The rearrangement uses TRBV30 and TRBJ1-1; D remains ambiguous. This CDR3 spans 15 amino acids. Germline loops: CDR1 GTSNPN, CDR2 SVGIG (reference sequence). V shed 1 base and J shed 0 bases, with 12 bases lying between them. The CDR3 here is CAWSDISTLNTEAFF. Written as DNA, the CDR3 is TGTGCCTGGAGTGATATATCGACACTGAACACTGAAGCTTTCTTT.

In this sample, this clonotype turned up many times. The CDR3 coding sequence is TGTGCCAGTAAAGAAGTGGACGGGGCCGATGGCTACACCTTC. As protein: CASKEVDGADGYTF. The rearrangement joins TRBV27 to TRBJ1-2; perhaps TRBD1 as D (5 bases). Deletions cut 9 bases from V and 6 bases from J, with 20 bases between. Looked up from germline, CDR1 is MNHEY and CDR2 is SMNVEV (reference sequence). CDR3 length: 14 residues.

This clonotype has at least ten counts. One junction end does not reproduce the germline sequence, and a read error may be involved. V is TRBV15 and J is TRBJ1-1, with a tentative D call TRBD1 (6 bases). The germline V gene encodes CDR1 LNHNV and CDR2 YYDKDF (reference sequence). The CDR3 spans 15 residues. As DNA, the CDR3 is TGTGCCACCAGCAGAGACAAGGACAGCGTCACTGAAGCTTCCTTT. Translated: CATSRDKDSVTEASF.

In regard to this clonotype: One base away lies a much larger clone, so this may be a sequencing read error. It is likely a read error, because the conserved phenylalanine at the end of the CDR3 is missing. The chain couples TRBV19 to TRBJ1-1; 8 bases match TRBD1. CDR1 is LNHDA, CDR2 SQIVND, per germline (reference sequence). The CDR3 contains 16 residues. Trimming removed 6 bases from V and 1 base from J; junction bases left unmatched: 10. CDR3 DNA: TGTGCCAGTAGACTGACAGGGGAAGGGACGAACACTGAAGCTTTCCTT. Protein product: CASRLTGEGTNTEAFL.

In its sample, this clonotype was seen many times. The J gene is TRBJ1-5, the V gene TRBV6-1, with D possibly being TRBD1 (5 bases). The CDR3 runs 16 residues. The V gene lost 6 bases and the J gene lost 0 bases, with 15 bases spanning the gap. From germline, CDR1 is MNHNS and CDR2 SASEGT. The CDR3 sequence: CASSPTDSFSNQPQHF. The CDR3 DNA reads TGTGCCAGCAGCCCGACCGACAGCTTTAGCAATCAGCCCCAGCATTTT.

This clonotype was seen ten or more times. The chain uses TRBV7-9 and TRBJ1-1; 7 bases align to TRBD1. CDR3 length: 15 residues. CDR1 SEHNR and CDR2 FQNEAQ come from the germline V gene (reference sequence). V shed 5 bases and J 0 bases; nucleotides not matched to a gene: 6. The CDR3 nucleotides read TGTGCCAGCAGCCTAGGGACAGCTTTGAACACTGAAGCTTTCTTT. This encodes CASSLGTALNTEAFF. Supplemented by reference TRBV7-9 and TRBJ1-1, the full variable domain reads DTGVSQNPRHKITKRGQNVTFRCDPISEHNRLYWYRQTLGQGPEFLTYFQNEAQLEKSRLLSDRFSAERPKGSFSTLEIQRTEQGDSAMYLCASSLGTALNTEAFFGQGTRLTVV.

This clonotype was seen ten or more times. The chain links TRBV6-5 to TRBJ1-3; D is perhaps TRBD1 (5 bases). The CDR3 spans 17 residues. The V and J ends lost 2 bases and 0 bases respectively, with 14 bases between them. Germline CDR1 is MNHEY and CDR2 is SVGAGI. Here the CDR3 reads CASSYVGGPHSGNTIYF. CDR3 nucleotide sequence: TGTGCCAGCAGTTACGTGGGGGGACCGCACTCTGGAAACACCATATATTTT.

This clonotype was detected many times. This chain uses TRBV6-1 with TRBJ1-1, with a tentative D call TRBD1 (5 bases). V lost 6 bases, J lost 4 bases, and 18 bases lay in between. The CDR3 totals 15 residues. Germline V gives CDR1 MNHNS, CDR2 SASEGT. CDR3 amino acids: CASSLVGESITEAFF. In nucleotides, the CDR3 is TGTGCCAGCAGCTTGGTGGGGGAATCGATCACTGAAGCTTTCTTT.

This clonotype was observed many times. The chain couples TRBV20-1 to TRBJ1-1; D possibly corresponds to TRBD1 (5 bases). Germline-derived CDR1 and CDR2 are DFQATT and SNEGSKA (reference sequence). The CDR3 totals 14 residues. Trimming took off 5 bases at V and 4 bases at J, with 17 bases between the two ends. CDR3 bases: TGCAGTGCTTCCGAAGAGGGGTACGCCACTGAAGCTTTCTTT. Amino acids: CSASEEGYATEAFF.

This clonotype was detected ten times or more. The chain recombines TRBV6-1 with TRBJ1-1; no reliable D call. Germline V gene lookup returns CDR1 MNHNS and CDR2 SASEGT. Trimming took 4 bases from V and 1 from J, leaving 7 bases between them. This CDR3 contains 13 residues. CDR3 region: CASSVHENTEAFF. The CDR3 nucleotides are TGTGCCAGCAGTGTACATGAGAACACTGAAGCTTTCTTT.